The 28 T cell receptor beta chains given below trace back to one sample, sequenced in a study of cytomegalovirus exposure and HLA in healthy donors. With 60 Vbeta and 13 Jbeta primers, the PCR was carried out. Using immunoSEQ multiplex PCR, the repertoire was profiled, and TCRdb retains in-frame clones only, with some absent. The sample records around 160,000 clones, roughly three quarters being singletons. The sequenced material came from PBMCs. Source of these receptors: a woman between 40 and 50 years old in good health and CMV-seropositive.

J is TRBJ1-5 and V is TRBV19; a possible D gene is TRBD1 (5 bases). This CDR3 has 16 amino acids. CDR1 LNHDA and CDR2 SQIVND come from the germline V gene (reference sequence). Trimming stripped 5 bases from V and 3 bases from J, with 17 bases between. The CDR3 protein is CASSASTVNYNQPQHF. In nucleotides, the CDR3 is TGTGCCAGTAGTGCCTCGACAGTAAATTACAATCAGCCCCAGCATTTT. Full variable domain (outside the CDR3, taken from reference TRBV19 and TRBJ1-5): DGGITQSPKYLFRKEGQNVTLSCEQNLNHDAMYWYRQDPGQGLRLIYYSQIVNDFQKGDIAEGYSVSREKKESFPLTVTSAQKNPTAFYLCASSASTVNYNQPQHFGDGTRLSIL.

V gene TRBV28 combines with J gene TRBJ1-5; 7 bases line up with TRBD1. The CDR3 sequence is 15 residues long. Germline V gives CDR1 MDHEN, CDR2 SYDVKM. With 5 bases clipped from V and 4 bases from J, the junction kept 8 bases outside the gene matches. CDR3 nucleotides: TGTGCCAGCAGTCCTCTGACAGGGTTGAATCAGCCCCAGCATTTT. It translates to CASSPLTGLNQPQHF. The full variable domain, rest sourced from reference TRBV28 and TRBJ1-5, is DVKVTQSSRYLVKRTGEKVFLECVQDMDHENMFWYRQDPGLGLRLIYFSYDVKMKEKGDIPEGYSVSREKKERFSLILESASTNQTSMYLCASSPLTGLNQPQHFGDGTRLSIL.

This clone was recorded a few times. The V call is TRBV5-7, the J call TRBJ1-1, with D unresolved. TRBV5-7 is assigned to the ORF class and has an uncertain function. V lost 4 bases, J lost 4 bases, and 20 bases lay in between. This CDR3 is 16 amino acids long. The CDR3: CASSQETSPLSTEAFF. For the CDR3, the DNA is TGTGCCAGCAGCCAAGAAACTAGTCCCCTGAGCACTGAAGCTTTCTTT.

The chain recombines TRBV6-5 with TRBJ2-5; 14 positions match TRBD2. The end of the DNA aligns better with TRBJ2-7, so the J call may be wrong. Germline loops: CDR1 MNHEY, CDR2 SVGAGI. The CDR3 runs 15 residues. CDR3 sequence: CASSRGTSGGGEQYF. CDR3 DNA: TGTGCCAGCAGTAGGGGGACTAGCGGGGGAGGCGAGCAGTACTTC.

The chain recombines TRBV5-4 with TRBJ1-2; 7 bases match TRBD1. Trimming cost V 0 bases and J 2 bases; bases outside gene matches: 4. The germline gives CDR1 SGHNT, CDR2 YYREEE (reference sequence). This CDR3 is built from 15 residues. CDR3 sequence reads: CASSLGTTGNYGYTF. CDR3 coding DNA: TGTGCCAGCAGCTTGGGGACGACAGGGAACTATGGCTACACCTTC. The variable domain in full, with the rest retrieved from reference TRBV5-4 and TRBJ1-2, is ETGVTQSPTHLIKTRGQQVTLRCSSQSGHNTVSWYQQALGQGPQFIFQYYREEENGRGNFPPRFSGLQFPNYSSELNVNALELDDSALYLCASSLGTTGNYGYTFGSGTRLTVV.

J is TRBJ1-6 and V is TRBV5-6, with a weak D call TRBD1 (5 bases). Trimming cost V 2 bases and J 11 bases, with 11 bases left between them. Germline V gene lookup returns CDR1 SGHDT and CDR2 YYEEEE. This CDR3 has 13 residues. The CDR3 here is CASSLGGGTPLHF. For the CDR3, the DNA is TGTGCCAGCAGCTTAGGTGGGGGGACACCCCTCCACTTT.

The chain employs TRBV6-6 and TRBJ1-1, with a tentative D call TRBD1 (5 bases). Germline CDR1 MNHNY, CDR2 SVGAGI (reference sequence). The CDR3 is made up of 13 amino acids. Trimming stripped 4 bases from V and 6 bases from J, with 12 bases between. CDR3 nucleotides: TGTGCCAGCAGTTTCGGATACAGGTCTGAAGCTTTCTTT. Translating it yields CASSFGYRSEAFF.

CDR3 sequence: CASSFGTGKNYGYTF. CDR3 in DNA: TGCGCCAGCAGCTTCGGGACAGGGAAGAACTATGGCTACACCTTC. The chain carries TRBV5-1 and TRBJ1-2, with 9 bases identical to TRBD1. The V gene's germline CDR1 is SGHRS and CDR2 YFSETQ. The CDR3 covers 15 residues. V gave up 2 bases and J gave up 2 bases; unmatched junction bases: 4.

This chain uses TRBV7-9 with TRBJ1-2; 7 bases line up with TRBD1. Germline V gene sequence: CDR1 SEHNR, CDR2 FQNEAQ (reference sequence). The CDR3 spans 14 residues. Trimming cost V 5 bases and J 0 bases; bases outside gene matches: 3. CDR3 region: CASSPGTANYGYTF. DNA for the CDR3: TGTGCCAGCAGCCCCGGGACAGCTAACTATGGCTACACCTTC.

V gene TRBV28 combines with J gene TRBJ2-5; D is uncertain. The DNA end is more similar to TRBJ2-7, so the J call may be wrong. The CDR3 runs 10 residues. Germline V CDR1 and CDR2: MDHEN, SYDVKM. The DNA of the CDR3 is TGTGCCAGCAGTTTACGCGAGCAGTACTTC. Its translation: CASSLREQYF.

The chain has TRBV18 and TRBJ1-2; possible D gene TRBD1, 5 bases. Trimming stripped 5 bases from V and 3 bases from J, with 10 bases between. From germline, CDR1 is KGHSH and CDR2 LQKENI. The CDR3 extends over 13 amino acids. The CDR3 is CASSETVDYGYTF. The DNA for the CDR3 is TGTGCCAGCTCAGAGACAGTAGACTATGGCTACACCTTC. Based on the CDR3 plus reference TRBV18 and TRBJ1-2, the full variable domain is NAGVMQNPRHLVRRRGQEARLRCSPMKGHSHVYWYRQLPEEGLKFMVYLQKENIIDESGMPKERFSAEFPKEGPSILRIQQVVRGDSAAYFCASSETVDYGYTFGSGTRLTVV.

This chain uses TRBV27 with TRBJ1-6, with D uncertain. Germline V lookup: CDR1 MNHEY, CDR2 SMNVEV (reference sequence). The CDR3 extends over 15 amino acids. V shed 4 bases and J shed 9 bases, with 16 bases lying between them. CDR3 bases: TGTGCCAGCAGTTCGGCTCCCCGAGGTCGTTCACCCCTCCACTTT. Residues: CASSSAPRGRSPLHF.

The chain has TRBV2 and TRBJ2-7; 11 bases line up with TRBD2. J lost 6 bases, V lost 6 bases, and 10 bases had no gene match. The germline gives CDR1 SNHLY, CDR2 FYNNEI. CDR3 length: 15 amino acids. This CDR3 is CASRLTSGGPPEQYF. The DNA for the CDR3 is TGTGCCAGCAGGCTAACTAGCGGGGGCCCCCCCGAGCAGTACTTC.

This clone was seen a few times. This rearrangement joins TRBV27 to TRBJ2-1, with D perhaps matching TRBD1 (5 bases). Germline values: CDR1 MNHEY, CDR2 SMNVEV (reference sequence). Trimming removed 5 bases at V and 6 bases at J, with 17 bases between. The CDR3 runs 15 residues. The CDR3 is CASSEDTTTTNEQFF. Here the CDR3 DNA reads TGTGCCAGCAGTGAGGACACAACTACTACCAATGAGCAGTTCTTC.

This rearrangement joins TRBV10-1 to TRBJ2-3; 8 bases are shared with TRBD2. The CDR3 has 16 amino acids. Germline values: CDR1 WNHNN, CDR2 SYGVQD (reference sequence). Unmatched junction bases numbered 3, after V lost 0 bases and J lost 1 base. As DNA, the CDR3 is TGCGCCAGCAGTGAGTCGGTAGCGGGGCGCACAGATACGCAGTATTTT. This gives the protein CASSESVAGRTDTQYF.

The chain uses TRBV7-9 and TRBJ2-1, with 14 bases aligning to TRBD2. The CDR3 consists of 15 residues. V lost 4 bases and J lost 9; bases outside the gene matches: 5. Germline V gene lookup returns CDR1 SEHNR and CDR2 FQNEAQ (reference sequence). CDR3 region: CASSSGGLAGVEQFF. In nucleotides, the CDR3 is TGTGCCAGCAGCTCAGGGGGACTAGCGGGGGTTGAGCAGTTCTTC.

This sequence joins TRBV6-1 and TRBJ1-1; 7 positions match TRBD1. The CDR3 is 15 residues long. Germline loops: CDR1 MNHNS, CDR2 SASEGT. V gave up 4 bases and J gave up 4 bases; unmatched junction bases: 9. The CDR3 nucleotides are TGTGCCAGCAGTGTACGCGACAGGGCCGCCACTGAAGCTTTCTTT. Translation: CASSVRDRAATEAFF.

The chain uses TRBV29-1 and TRBJ2-3; unclear D gene. There are 13 residues in the CDR3. The germline CDR1 and CDR2 sequences are SQVTM and ANQGSEA. Trimming removed 4 bases at V and 2 bases at J, with 10 bases between. This CDR3 reads CSVVGLVTDTQYF. CDR3 nucleotides: TGCAGCGTTGTAGGCCTAGTCACAGATACGCAGTATTTT.

The genes are TRBV28 and TRBJ2-7; possible D gene TRBD2, 6 bases. Germline CDR1 reads MDHEN; CDR2 reads SYDVKM. This CDR3 has 13 residues. Trimming cost V 3 bases and J 3 bases, with 9 bases left between them. The CDR3 nucleotides read TGTGCCAGCAGTTTGGCGGGGAGCTACGAGCAGTACTTC. It specifies CASSLAGSYEQYF.

About this clone: One end of the junction does not line up with germline, which may come from a read error. V usage is TRBV7-9 and J usage is TRBJ2-3; 9 nucleotides align to TRBD2. The CDR3 covers 16 residues. Germline values: CDR1 SEHNR, CDR2 FQNEAQ (reference sequence). As DNA, the CDR3 is TGTTCCAGCAGCTTAGCGGCTAGCGGGGACACAGATACGCAGTATTTT. It translates to CSSSLAASGDTDTQYF.

This sequence joins TRBV30 and TRBJ1-2, with a possible D match to TRBD1 (6 bases). Germline CDR1 GTSNPN, CDR2 SVGIG (reference sequence). Trimming removed 2 bases at V and 6 bases at J, with 16 bases between. The CDR3 has 14 amino acids. The CDR3 bases are TGTGCCTGGAGTCAAACAGGGCCCTTAGATGGCTACACCTTC. Its translation: CAWSQTGPLDGYTF.

The chain uses TRBV5-5 and TRBJ2-7; 7 nucleotides agree with TRBD1. Germline CDR1 SGHKS, CDR2 YYEKEE (reference sequence). V lost 3 bases to trimming and J lost 0 bases; unmatched junction nucleotides: 6. The CDR3 has 15 amino acids. DNA of the CDR3: TGTGCCAGCAGCTGGGGACAGATGAGCTCCTACGAGCAGTACTTC. It yields the protein CASSWGQMSSYEQYF.

The V call is TRBV5-6, the J call TRBJ2-3, with a weak D call TRBD2 (6 bases). The germline V gene encodes CDR1 SGHDT and CDR2 YYEEEE. V was pared by 4 bases and J by 2 bases, with 11 bases between. This CDR3 region has 14 residues. The CDR3 nucleotides read TGTGCCAGCAGCCAGGGACTTTTCACAGATACGCAGTATTTT. Protein: CASSQGLFTDTQYF.

This clone appeared a few times. This chain's CDR3 is CASSLTSGLSYEQYF. For the CDR3, the DNA is TGCGCCAGCAGCTTAACTAGCGGGCTCTCCTACGAGCAGTACTTC. The chain employs TRBV5-1 and TRBJ2-7; TRBD2 aligns across 9 bases. Germline values: CDR1 SGHRS, CDR2 YFSETQ. J was trimmed by 0 bases and V by 2 bases; bases with no gene match: 3. This CDR3 has 15 residues.

The genes are TRBV10-3 and TRBJ1-2; 10 bases are a match to TRBD1. The germline gives CDR1 ENHRY, CDR2 SYGVKD. After removal of 9 bases from V and 0 bases from J, the junction contained 7 bases not matched to a gene. The CDR3 spans 15 residues. The CDR3 DNA follows: TGTGCCATAAGACAGGGGGCGCCCCCTAACTATGGCTACACCTTC. Translating it yields CAIRQGAPPNYGYTF.

The chain uses TRBV5-4 and TRBJ1-2, with 7 nucleotides matching TRBD1. CDR1 SGHNT and CDR2 YYREEE come from the germline V gene (reference sequence). The CDR3 is 15 residues long. The V and J ends lost 1 base and 7 bases, in that order; junction bases with no gene match: 10. For the CDR3, the DNA is TGTGCCAGCAGCTTGACGGGACAGAAGCGCGCTGGCTACACCTTC. This gives the protein CASSLTGQKRAGYTF.

This chain links TRBV6-5 with TRBJ1-2, with 7 positions matching TRBD1. The V gene end was trimmed by 4 bases and the J gene end by 6 bases; junction bases not matched to a gene: 8. The CDR3 totals 14 residues. The germline CDR1 and CDR2 sequences are MNHEY and SVGAGI. The CDR3 loop is CASSSTTGRHGYTF. The CDR3 DNA sequence: TGTGCCAGCAGTTCCACGACAGGGCGTCATGGCTACACCTTC.

This clone was observed a handful of times. The V and J genes are TRBV6-1 and TRBJ2-2; 8 bases are shared with TRBD2. There are 14 residues in the CDR3. V gave up 6 bases and J gave up 7 bases; unmatched junction bases: 7. Per germline, CDR1 MNHNS and CDR2 SASEGT. The CDR3 reads CASRGAGDGGELFF. For the CDR3, the DNA is TGTGCCAGCAGGGGAGCGGGGGACGGCGGGGAGCTGTTTTTT.